These 18 T cell receptor beta chains were sequenced from one sample in a study of blood T cell repertoires in COVID-19. Repertoires were generated with immunoSEQ multiplex PCR, while TCRdb's copy carries only in-frame clones and drops some. The profile covers roughly 250,000 clones, with approximately 80% appearing a single time and over 3.5% taken by the ten largest. Specimen: peripheral blood. These receptors were obtained from a woman in her 70s with acute or convalescent COVID-19.

The chain joins TRBV2 to TRBJ1-1; possible D gene TRBD1, 6 bases. V was pared by 5 bases and J by 5 bases, with 12 bases between. The CDR3 consists of 13 residues. In germline, CDR1 is SNHLY, CDR2 FYNNEI. The CDR3 here is CASSTYRVTEAFF. DNA for the CDR3: TGTGCCAGCAGTACGTACAGGGTTACTGAAGCTTTCTTT.

The chain is built from TRBV18 and TRBJ1-6; the match to TRBD1 covers 7 bases. The CDR3 has 15 amino acids. Losses at the gene ends were 3 bases for V and 5 bases for J; bases not matched to a gene: 4. Germline V CDR1 and CDR2: KGHSH, LQKENI. CDR3 loop: CASSPSGGDNSPLHF. Here the CDR3 DNA reads TGTGCCAGCTCACCCTCAGGGGGTGATAATTCACCCCTCCACTTT.

This clone was found once. This chain links TRBV10-1 with TRBJ1-2, with D unclear. Germline CDR1 WNHNN, CDR2 SYGVQD (reference sequence). The CDR3 spans 14 residues. V gave up 3 bases and J gave up 6 bases, with 14 bases separating them. The CDR3 nucleotides read TGCGCCAGCAGTGACGGGGATTTCGACCATGGCTACACCTTC. This encodes CASSDGDFDHGYTF.

This clone occurred a few times. The V gene is TRBV30, the J gene TRBJ1-2, with 7 nucleotides matching TRBD1. Germline loops: CDR1 GTSNPN, CDR2 SVGIG (reference sequence). Unmatched junction bases numbered 8, after V lost 0 bases and J lost 4 bases. The CDR3 runs 15 residues. The CDR3 DNA follows: TGTGCCTGGAGTGTAAGGAACGCAGGGGGCTATGGCTACACCTTC. This gives the protein CAWSVRNAGGYGYTF.

The rearrangement joins TRBV5-1 to TRBJ2-5, with TRBD1 as a possible D gene (5 bases). V was clipped by 1 base and J by 0 bases, with 10 bases between them. This CDR3 region has 15 residues. Germline loops: CDR1 SGHRS, CDR2 YFSETQ. As DNA, the CDR3 is TGCGCCAGCAGCTTGAATCAGGGTTACCAAGAGACCCAGTACTTC. Translated, it gives CASSLNQGYQETQYF.

The chain links TRBV9 to TRBJ1-2; D perhaps matches TRBD1 (5 bases). V lost 4 bases, J lost 1 base, and 17 bases lay in between. The germline V gene encodes CDR1 SGDLS and CDR2 YYNGEE. There are 16 residues in the CDR3. Here the CDR3 reads CASSLSPFDSNYGYTF. The CDR3, as DNA: TGTGCCAGCAGCCTTAGTCCCTTCGACAGTAACTATGGCTACACCTTC. Complete variable domain (other parts from reference TRBV9 and TRBJ1-2): DSGVTQTPKHLITATGQRVTLRCSPRSGDLSVYWYQQSLDQGLQFLIQYYNGEERAKGNILERFSAQQFPDLHSELNLSSLELGDSALYFCASSLSPFDSNYGYTFGSGTRLTVV.

This clone has only a few counts. This chain connects TRBV2 to TRBJ2-5, with D possibly being TRBD1 (5 bases). Germline V gene data show CDR1 as SNHLY and CDR2 as FYNNEI. The CDR3 consists of 13 residues. The V and J ends lost 4 bases and 4 bases respectively, with 10 bases between them. The CDR3 protein is CASSAGARETQYF. CDR3 nucleotides: TGTGCCAGCAGTGCTGGGGCGCGAGAGACCCAGTACTTC.

This rearrangement joins TRBV18 to TRBJ2-1, with D perhaps TRBD1 (5 bases). Per germline, CDR1 KGHSH and CDR2 LQKENI. Between the trimmed V and J ends, which lost 3 bases and 6 bases, there was a span of 15 bases. This CDR3 comprises 15 residues. The CDR3 sequence: CASSPTTDRANEQFF. The CDR3, as DNA: TGTGCCAGCTCACCCACTACAGACAGAGCCAATGAGCAGTTCTTC.

V is TRBV3-1 (or the pseudogene TRBV3-2) and J is TRBJ2-7, with 8 bases fitting TRBD1. CDR1 is LGHDT, CDR2 YNNKEL, per germline (reference sequence). The CDR3 extends over 16 amino acids. V dropped 1 base and J dropped 1; count of bases not matched to a gene: 6. The CDR3 sequence is CASSQAWTGYSYEQYF. As DNA, the CDR3 is TGTGCCAGCAGCCAAGCCTGGACAGGGTATTCCTACGAGCAGTACTTC.

In this sample, this clone turned up a few times. This chain links TRBV3-1 (or the pseudogene TRBV3-2) with TRBJ2-7; perhaps TRBD2 as D (6 bases). Germline V gives CDR1 LGHDT, CDR2 YNNKEL (reference sequence). V was pared by 0 bases and J by 2 bases, with 14 bases between. The CDR3 covers 16 residues. The CDR3 loop reads CASSQEGDSIAYEQYF. As DNA, the CDR3 is TGTGCCAGCAGCCAAGAGGGGGACTCAATCGCCTACGAGCAGTACTTC.

This rearrangement joins TRBV7-9 to TRBJ1-1; perhaps TRBD1 as D (6 bases). This CDR3 has 14 residues. Germline CDR1 SEHNR, CDR2 FQNEAQ (reference sequence). V was cut by 4 bases and J by 1 base, with 10 bases left in between. Written as DNA, the CDR3 is TGTGCCAGCAGCTCCAGGGGTTGGAACACTGAAGCTTTCTTT. As protein: CASSSRGWNTEAFF.

The chain joins TRBV19 to TRBJ2-2; perhaps TRBD1 as D (6 bases). Per germline, CDR1 LNHDA and CDR2 SQIVND (reference sequence). Trimming pared 3 bases from V and 2 bases from J, leaving 7 bases between. The CDR3 sequence is 14 residues long. The CDR3 protein is CASSMGHNTGELFF. The DNA of the CDR3 is TGTGCCAGTAGTATGGGACATAACACCGGGGAGCTGTTTTTT. The variable domain in full, completed from reference TRBV19 and TRBJ2-2, reads DGGITQSPKYLFRKEGQNVTLSCEQNLNHDAMYWYRQDPGQGLRLIYYSQIVNDFQKGDIAEGYSVSREKKESFPLTVTSAQKNPTAFYLCASSMGHNTGELFFGEGSRLTVL.

This sequence joins TRBV18 and TRBJ1-1; 10 bases align to TRBD1. Unmatched junction bases numbered 15, after V lost 6 bases and J lost 11 bases. From germline, CDR1 is KGHSH and CDR2 LQKENI. This CDR3 is 15 amino acids long. CDR3: CASSGRRAGTGAAFF. DNA for the CDR3: TGTGCCAGCTCGGGACGAAGAGCCGGGACAGGGGCCGCTTTCTTT.

The CDR3 protein is CASSLGSGWADTQYF. As DNA, the CDR3 is TGTGCCAGCAGCTTAGGTAGCGGGTGGGCGGATACGCAGTATTTT. The chain is built from TRBV7-2 and TRBJ2-3; 7 nucleotides agree with TRBD2. The CDR3 has 15 residues. V shed 1 base and J 6 bases; nucleotides not matched to a gene: 7. Germline assignment: CDR1 SGHTA and CDR2 FQGNSA.

As concerns this clone: A much larger clone lies one base from this, so it may be a read error. This same CDR3 is encoded by further DNA sequences in the sample. The V gene is TRBV7-2, the J gene TRBJ2-7, with 7 positions matching TRBD1. The CDR3 loop spans 13 amino acids. The J segment lost 3 bases and the V segment lost 3 bases, leaving 2 bases of the junction unmatched. Germline V CDR1 and CDR2: SGHTA, FQGNSA. The CDR3 sequence: CASSLGQIYEQYF. The CDR3 nucleotides read TGTGCCAGCAGCTTGGGACAGATCTACGAGCAGTACTTC. The complete variable domain, with remaining parts taken from reference TRBV7-2 and TRBJ2-7, reads GAGVSQSPSNKVTEKGKDVELRCDPISGHTALYWYRQSLGQGLEFLIYFQGNSAPDKSGLPSDRFSAERTGGSVSTLTIQRTQQEDSAVYLCASSLGQIYEQYFGPGTRLTVT.

This chain's CDR3 is CASSQLRVGNTIYF. DNA of the CDR3: TGCGCCAGCAGCCAATTGAGGGTCGGAAACACCATATATTTT. The chain employs TRBV4-1 and TRBJ1-3, with D hard to call. This CDR3 has 14 amino acids. The germline gives CDR1 MGHRA, CDR2 YSYEKL. V was cut by 2 bases and J by 4 bases, with 9 bases left in between.

The CDR3 DNA sequence: TGTGCCAGCAGCAGGGGGCTGGTAGAAGCTTTCTTT. This gives the protein CASSRGLVEAFF. The chain joins TRBV2 to TRBJ1-1; TRBD1 matches 8 bases. The CDR3 totals 12 residues. V trimming: 6 bases; J trimming: 8 bases; junction bases outside the gene matches: 5. Germline V gives CDR1 SNHLY, CDR2 FYNNEI.

V gene TRBV7-8 combines with J gene TRBJ1-4; 8 bases map to TRBD1. Looked up from germline, CDR1 is SGHVS and CDR2 is FQNEAQ. There are 13 residues in the CDR3. The V gene end was trimmed by 5 bases and the J gene end by 11 bases; junction bases not matched to a gene: 7. CDR3 nucleotide sequence: TGTGCCAGCAGCCAGGACAGGGCTGAGAAACTGTTTTTT. Protein sequence: CASSQDRAEKLFF. Full variable domain (rest looked up from reference TRBV7-8 and TRBJ1-4): GAGVSQSPRYKVAKRGQDVALRCDPISGHVSLFWYQQALGQGPEFLTYFQNEAQLDKSGLPSDRFFAERPEGSVSTLKIQRTQQEDSAVYLCASSQDRAEKLFFGSGTQLSVL.